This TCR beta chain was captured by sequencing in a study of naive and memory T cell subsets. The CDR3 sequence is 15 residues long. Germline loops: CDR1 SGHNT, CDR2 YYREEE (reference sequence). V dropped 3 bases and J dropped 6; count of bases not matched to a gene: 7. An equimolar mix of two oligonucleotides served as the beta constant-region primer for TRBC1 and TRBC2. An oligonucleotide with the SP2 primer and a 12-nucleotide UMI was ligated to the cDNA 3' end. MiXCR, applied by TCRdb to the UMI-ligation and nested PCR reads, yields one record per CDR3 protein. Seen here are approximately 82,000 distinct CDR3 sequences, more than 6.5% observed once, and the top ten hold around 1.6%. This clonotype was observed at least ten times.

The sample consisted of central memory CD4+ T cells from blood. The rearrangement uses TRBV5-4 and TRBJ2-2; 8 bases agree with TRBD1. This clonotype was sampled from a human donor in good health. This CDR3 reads CASSYGQGRPGELFF. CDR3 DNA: TGTGCCAGCAGCTACGGACAGGGTAGGCCCGGGGAGCTGTTTTTT.